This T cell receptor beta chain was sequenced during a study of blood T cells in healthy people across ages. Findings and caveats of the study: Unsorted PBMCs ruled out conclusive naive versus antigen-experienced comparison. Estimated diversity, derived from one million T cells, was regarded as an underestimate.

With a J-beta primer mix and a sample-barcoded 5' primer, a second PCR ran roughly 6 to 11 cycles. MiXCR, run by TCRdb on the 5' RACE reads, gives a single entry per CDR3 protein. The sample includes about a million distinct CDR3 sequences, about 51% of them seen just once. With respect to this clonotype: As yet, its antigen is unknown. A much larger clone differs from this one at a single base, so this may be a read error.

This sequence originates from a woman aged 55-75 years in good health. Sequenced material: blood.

The CDR3 DNA sequence: TGTGCCAGCAGCGCGATACAGGGGGCGCAAGAGCAGTACTTC. Amino acid sequence: CASSAIQGAQEQYF. This chain connects TRBV28 to TRBJ2-7; 9 bases agree with TRBD1. There are 14 residues in the CDR3. Germline V gene sequence: CDR1 MDHEN, CDR2 SYDVKM. The V and J ends lost 6 bases and 7 bases, in that order; junction bases with no gene match: 10.